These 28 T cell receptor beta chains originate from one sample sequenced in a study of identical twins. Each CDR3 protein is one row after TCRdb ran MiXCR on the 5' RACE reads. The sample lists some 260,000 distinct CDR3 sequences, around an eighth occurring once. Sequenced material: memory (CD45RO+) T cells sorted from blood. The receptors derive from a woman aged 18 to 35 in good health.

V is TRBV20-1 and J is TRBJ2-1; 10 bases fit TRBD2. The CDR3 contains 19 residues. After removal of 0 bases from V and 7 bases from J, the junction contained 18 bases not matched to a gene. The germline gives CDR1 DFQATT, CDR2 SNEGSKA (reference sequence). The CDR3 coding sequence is TGCAGTGCTAGAGACAAACCTAAAAATAGCGGGAGGTTGGGGAATGAGCAGTTCTTC. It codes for CSARDKPKNSGRLGNEQFF.

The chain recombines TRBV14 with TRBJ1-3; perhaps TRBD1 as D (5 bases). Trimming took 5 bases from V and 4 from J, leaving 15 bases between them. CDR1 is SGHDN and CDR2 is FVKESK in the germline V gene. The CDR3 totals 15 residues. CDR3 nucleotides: TGTGCCAGCAGCGCATCGGGGGGGGACGGAAACACCATATATTTT. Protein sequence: CASSASGGDGNTIYF.

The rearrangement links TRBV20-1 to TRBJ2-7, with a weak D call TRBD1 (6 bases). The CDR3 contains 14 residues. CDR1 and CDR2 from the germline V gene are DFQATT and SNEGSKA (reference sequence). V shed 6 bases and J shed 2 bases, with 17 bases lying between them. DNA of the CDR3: TGCAGTGCCTCAAGCCCAGGGGTCGCCTACGAGCAGTACTTC. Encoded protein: CSASSPGVAYEQYF.

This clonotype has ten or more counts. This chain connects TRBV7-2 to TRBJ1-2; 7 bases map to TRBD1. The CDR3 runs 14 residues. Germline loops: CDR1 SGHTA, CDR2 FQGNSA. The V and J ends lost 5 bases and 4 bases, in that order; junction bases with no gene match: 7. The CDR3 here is CASSISGQLYGYTF. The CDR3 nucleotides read TGTGCCAGCAGCATATCGGGACAGCTCTATGGCTACACCTTC.

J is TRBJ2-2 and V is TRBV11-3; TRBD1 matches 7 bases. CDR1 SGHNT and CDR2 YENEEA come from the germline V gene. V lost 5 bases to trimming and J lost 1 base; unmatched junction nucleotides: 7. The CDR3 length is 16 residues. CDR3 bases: TGTGCCAGCAGCGGGCCGGGACAGCAGAACACCGGGGAGCTGTTTTTT. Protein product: CASSGPGQQNTGELFF.

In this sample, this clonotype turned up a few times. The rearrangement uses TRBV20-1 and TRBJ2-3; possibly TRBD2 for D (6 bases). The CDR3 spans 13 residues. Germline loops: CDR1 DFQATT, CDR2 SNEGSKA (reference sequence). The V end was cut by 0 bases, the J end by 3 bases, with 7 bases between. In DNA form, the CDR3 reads TGCAGTGCTAGAGACGCGGGGACAGATACGCAGTATTTT. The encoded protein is CSARDAGTDTQYF.

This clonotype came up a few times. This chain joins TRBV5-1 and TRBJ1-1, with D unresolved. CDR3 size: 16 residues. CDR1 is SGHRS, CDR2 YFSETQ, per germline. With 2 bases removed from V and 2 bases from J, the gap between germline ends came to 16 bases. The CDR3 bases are TGCGCCAGCAGCTTAAATGCAGCAGTCATCAACACTGAAGCTTTCTTT. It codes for CASSLNAAVINTEAFF.

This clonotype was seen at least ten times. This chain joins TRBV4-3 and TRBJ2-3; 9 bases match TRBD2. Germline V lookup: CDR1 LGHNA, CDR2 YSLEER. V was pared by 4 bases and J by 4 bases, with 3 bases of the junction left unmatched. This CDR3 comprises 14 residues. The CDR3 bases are TGCGCCAGCAGCCGACTAGCGGAGGCAGATACGCAGTATTTT. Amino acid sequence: CASSRLAEADTQYF.

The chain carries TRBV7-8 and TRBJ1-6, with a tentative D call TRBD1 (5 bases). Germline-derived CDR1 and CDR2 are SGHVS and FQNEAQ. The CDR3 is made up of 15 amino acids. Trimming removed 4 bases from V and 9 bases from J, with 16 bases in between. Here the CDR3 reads CASSSRDALGSPLHF. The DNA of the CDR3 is TGTGCCAGCAGCTCTAGGGACGCCCTTGGTTCACCCCTCCACTTT. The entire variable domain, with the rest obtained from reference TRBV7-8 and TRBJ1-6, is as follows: GAGVSQSPRYKVAKRGQDVALRCDPISGHVSLFWYQQALGQGPEFLTYFQNEAQLDKSGLPSDRFFAERPEGSVSTLKIQRTQQEDSAVYLCASSSRDALGSPLHFGNGTRLTVT.

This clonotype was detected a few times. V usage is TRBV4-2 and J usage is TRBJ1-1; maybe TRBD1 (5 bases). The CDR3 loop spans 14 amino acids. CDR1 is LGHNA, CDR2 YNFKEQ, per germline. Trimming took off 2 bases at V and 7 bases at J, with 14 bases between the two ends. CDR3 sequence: CASSQSGREDEAFF. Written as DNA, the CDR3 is TGTGCCAGCAGCCAAAGCGGCAGGGAAGATGAAGCTTTCTTT.

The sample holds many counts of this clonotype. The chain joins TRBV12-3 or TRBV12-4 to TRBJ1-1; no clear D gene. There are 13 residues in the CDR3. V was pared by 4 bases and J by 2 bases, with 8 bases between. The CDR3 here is CASSSMFNTEAFF. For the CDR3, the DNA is TGTGCCAGCAGTTCCATGTTTAACACTGAAGCTTTCTTT.

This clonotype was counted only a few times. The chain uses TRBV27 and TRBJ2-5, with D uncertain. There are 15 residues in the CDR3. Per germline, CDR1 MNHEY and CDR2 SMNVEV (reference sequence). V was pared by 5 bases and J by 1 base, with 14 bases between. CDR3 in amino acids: CASSQFGDLQETQYF. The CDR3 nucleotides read TGTGCCAGCAGTCAATTCGGTGACCTCCAAGAGACCCAGTACTTC.

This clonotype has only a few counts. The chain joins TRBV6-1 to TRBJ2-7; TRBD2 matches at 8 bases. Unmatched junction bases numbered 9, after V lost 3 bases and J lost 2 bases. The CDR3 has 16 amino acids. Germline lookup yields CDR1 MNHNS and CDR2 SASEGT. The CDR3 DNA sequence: TGTGCCAGCAGTGAGTCATCGGGAGGGATTGCCTACGAGCAGTACTTC. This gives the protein CASSESSGGIAYEQYF.

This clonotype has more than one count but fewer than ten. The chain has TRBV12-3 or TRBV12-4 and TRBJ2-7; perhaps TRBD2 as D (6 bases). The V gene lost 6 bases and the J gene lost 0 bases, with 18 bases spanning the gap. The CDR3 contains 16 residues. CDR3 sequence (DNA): TGTGCCAGCAGGCGGGAAAGGGGACTGGGCTCCTACGAGCAGTACTTC. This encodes CASRRERGLGSYEQYF.

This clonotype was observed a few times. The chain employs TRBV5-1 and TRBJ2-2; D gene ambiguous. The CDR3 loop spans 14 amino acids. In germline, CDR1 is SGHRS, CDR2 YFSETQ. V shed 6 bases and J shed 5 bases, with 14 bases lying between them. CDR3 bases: TGCGCCAGCACTAGTGTTAAACCAACCGGGGAGCTGTTTTTT. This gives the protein CASTSVKPTGELFF.

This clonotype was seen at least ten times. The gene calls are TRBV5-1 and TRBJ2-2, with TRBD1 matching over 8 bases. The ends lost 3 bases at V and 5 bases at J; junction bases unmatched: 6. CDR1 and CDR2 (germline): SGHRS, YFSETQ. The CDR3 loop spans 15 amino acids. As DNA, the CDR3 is TGCGCCAGCAGCTCAGGGGGCGAAAGGACCGGGGAGCTGTTTTTT. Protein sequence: CASSSGGERTGELFF.

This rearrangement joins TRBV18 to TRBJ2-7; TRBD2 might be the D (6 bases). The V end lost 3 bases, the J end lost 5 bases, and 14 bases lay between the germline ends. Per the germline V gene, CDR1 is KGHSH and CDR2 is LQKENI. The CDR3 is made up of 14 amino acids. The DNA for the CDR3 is TGTGCCAGCTCACCCCAGGGACTGGAAAACGAGCAGTACTTC. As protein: CASSPQGLENEQYF.

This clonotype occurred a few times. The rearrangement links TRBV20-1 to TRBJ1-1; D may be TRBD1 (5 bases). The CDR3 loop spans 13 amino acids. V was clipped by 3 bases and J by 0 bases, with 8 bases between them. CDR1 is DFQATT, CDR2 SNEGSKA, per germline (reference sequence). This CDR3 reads CSARQGMNTEAFF. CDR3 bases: TGCAGTGCTAGGCAGGGAATGAACACTGAAGCTTTCTTT.

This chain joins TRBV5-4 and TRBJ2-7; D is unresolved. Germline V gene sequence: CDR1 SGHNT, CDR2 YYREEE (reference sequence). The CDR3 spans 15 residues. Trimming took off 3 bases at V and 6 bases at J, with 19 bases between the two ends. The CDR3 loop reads CASSSPGRTAAEQYF. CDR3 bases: TGTGCCAGCAGCTCGCCGGGCCGAACGGCGGCCGAGCAGTACTTC.

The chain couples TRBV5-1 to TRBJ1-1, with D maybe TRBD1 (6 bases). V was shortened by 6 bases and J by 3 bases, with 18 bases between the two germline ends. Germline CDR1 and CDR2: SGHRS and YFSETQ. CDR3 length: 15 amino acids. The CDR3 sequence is CASTKSGGADTEAFF. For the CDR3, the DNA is TGCGCCAGCACCAAATCGGGGGGCGCAGACACTGAAGCTTTCTTT.

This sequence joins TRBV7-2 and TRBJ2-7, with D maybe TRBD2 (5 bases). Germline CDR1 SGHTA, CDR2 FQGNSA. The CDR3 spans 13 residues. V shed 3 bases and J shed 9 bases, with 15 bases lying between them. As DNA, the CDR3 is TGTGCCAGCAGCTTTGATTTAGTCAGCGGGCAGTACTTC. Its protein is CASSFDLVSGQYF. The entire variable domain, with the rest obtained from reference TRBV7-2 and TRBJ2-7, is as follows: GAGVSQSPSNKVTEKGKDVELRCDPISGHTALYWYRQSLGQGLEFLIYFQGNSAPDKSGLPSDRFSAERTGGSVSTLTIQRTQQEDSAVYLCASSFDLVSGQYFGPGTRLTVT.

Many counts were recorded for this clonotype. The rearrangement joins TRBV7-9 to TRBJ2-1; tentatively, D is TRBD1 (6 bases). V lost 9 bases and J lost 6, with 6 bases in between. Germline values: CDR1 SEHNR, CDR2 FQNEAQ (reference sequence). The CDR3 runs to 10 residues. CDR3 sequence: CARQGNEQFF. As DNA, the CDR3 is TGTGCCAGACAGGGCAATGAGCAGTTCTTC.

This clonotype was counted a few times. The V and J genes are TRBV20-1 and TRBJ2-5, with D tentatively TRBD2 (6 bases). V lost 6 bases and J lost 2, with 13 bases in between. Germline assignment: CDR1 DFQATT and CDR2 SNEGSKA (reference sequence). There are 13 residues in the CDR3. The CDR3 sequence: CSARRGNQETQYF. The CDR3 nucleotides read TGCAGTGCACGGCGGGGTAATCAAGAGACCCAGTACTTC.

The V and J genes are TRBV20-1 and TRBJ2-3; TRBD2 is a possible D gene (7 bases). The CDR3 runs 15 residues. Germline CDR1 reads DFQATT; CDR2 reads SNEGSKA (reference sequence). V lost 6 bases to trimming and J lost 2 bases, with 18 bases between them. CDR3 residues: CSAGGLGLPTDTQYF. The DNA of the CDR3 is TGCAGTGCAGGGGGGTTGGGACTACCCACAGATACGCAGTATTTT.

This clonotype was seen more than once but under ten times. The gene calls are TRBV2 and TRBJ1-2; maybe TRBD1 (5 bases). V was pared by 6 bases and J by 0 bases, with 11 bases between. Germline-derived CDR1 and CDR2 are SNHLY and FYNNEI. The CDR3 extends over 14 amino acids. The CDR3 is CASRPGGANYGYTF. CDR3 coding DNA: TGTGCCAGCAGGCCCGGGGGGGCTAACTATGGCTACACCTTC.

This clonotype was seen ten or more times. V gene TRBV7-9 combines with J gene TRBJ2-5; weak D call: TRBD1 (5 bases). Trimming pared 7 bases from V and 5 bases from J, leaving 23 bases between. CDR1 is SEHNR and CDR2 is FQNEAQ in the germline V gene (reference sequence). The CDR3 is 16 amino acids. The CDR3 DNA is TGTGCCAGCAATACTTGGAGTTCGCTCAGGGTCGAGACCCAGTACTTC. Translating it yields CASNTWSSLRVETQYF. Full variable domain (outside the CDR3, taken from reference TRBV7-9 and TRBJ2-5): DTGVSQNPRHKITKRGQNVTFRCDPISEHNRLYWYRQTLGQGPEFLTYFQNEAQLEKSRLLSDRFSAERPKGSFSTLEIQRTEQGDSAMYLCASNTWSSLRVETQYFGPGTRLLVL.

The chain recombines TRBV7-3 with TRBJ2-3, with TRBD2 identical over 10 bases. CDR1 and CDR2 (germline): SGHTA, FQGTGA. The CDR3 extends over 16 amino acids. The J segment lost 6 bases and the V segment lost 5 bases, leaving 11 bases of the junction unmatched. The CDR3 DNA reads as TGTGCCAGCAGCCCCCGCGGTAGCGGGGGGAGGGATACGCAGTATTTT. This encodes CASSPRGSGGRDTQYF.

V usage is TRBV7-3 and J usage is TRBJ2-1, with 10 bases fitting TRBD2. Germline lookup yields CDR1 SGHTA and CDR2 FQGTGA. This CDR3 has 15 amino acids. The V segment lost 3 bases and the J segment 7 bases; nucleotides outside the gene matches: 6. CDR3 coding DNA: TGTGCCAGCAGCTTCGGAGCGGGGGGGCAAAATGAGCAGTTCTTC. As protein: CASSFGAGGQNEQFF.